This entry describes one T cell receptor (beta chain). As yet, its antigen is unknown. The junction and the germline gene differ at one end; a read error may be behind it. Looked up from germline, CDR1 is SGHTA and CDR2 is FQGNSA. The CDR3 consists of 14 residues. In making TCR beta libraries, quantitative 5'-RACE with molecular barcodes was used. Using its own MiXCR run on the 5' RACE reads, TCRdb lists one record per CDR3 protein. The sample lists approximately 100,000 distinct CDR3 sequences, about 8% occurring once. This sample stems from a study of CD8 T cells in ankylosing spondylitis. Regarding the study as a whole: Reported data indicate significant enrichment of disease-linked clones within matched ankylosing spondylitis synovial fluid. Seemingly characteristic of ankylosing spondylitis blood was a TCR beta motif consisting of fewer than 10 highly homologous variants.

Sequencing used blood, either unsorted or a sorted T cell fraction (not recorded which). The clonotype comes from a male donor with ankylosing spondylitis or in good health (not recorded which). The V gene is TRBV7-2, the J gene TRBJ1-2; 9 bases line up with TRBD1. CDR3 loop: CVSSLQGQGYGYTF. The CDR3 bases are TGTGTCAGCAGCCTTCAGGGACAGGGCTATGGCTACACCTTC.